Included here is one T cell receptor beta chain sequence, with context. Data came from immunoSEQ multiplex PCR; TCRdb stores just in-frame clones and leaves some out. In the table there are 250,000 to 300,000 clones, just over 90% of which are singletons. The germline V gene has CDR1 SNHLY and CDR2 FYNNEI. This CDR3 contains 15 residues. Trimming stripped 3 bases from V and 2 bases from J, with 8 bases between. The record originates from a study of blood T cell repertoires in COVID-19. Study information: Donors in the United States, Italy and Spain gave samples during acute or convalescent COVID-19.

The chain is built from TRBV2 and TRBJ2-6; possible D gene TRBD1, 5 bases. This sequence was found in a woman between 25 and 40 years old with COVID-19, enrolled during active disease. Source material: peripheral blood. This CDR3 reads CASSDEGAGANVLTF. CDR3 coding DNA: TGTGCCAGCAGTGATGAAGGGGCTGGGGCCAACGTCCTGACTTTC.